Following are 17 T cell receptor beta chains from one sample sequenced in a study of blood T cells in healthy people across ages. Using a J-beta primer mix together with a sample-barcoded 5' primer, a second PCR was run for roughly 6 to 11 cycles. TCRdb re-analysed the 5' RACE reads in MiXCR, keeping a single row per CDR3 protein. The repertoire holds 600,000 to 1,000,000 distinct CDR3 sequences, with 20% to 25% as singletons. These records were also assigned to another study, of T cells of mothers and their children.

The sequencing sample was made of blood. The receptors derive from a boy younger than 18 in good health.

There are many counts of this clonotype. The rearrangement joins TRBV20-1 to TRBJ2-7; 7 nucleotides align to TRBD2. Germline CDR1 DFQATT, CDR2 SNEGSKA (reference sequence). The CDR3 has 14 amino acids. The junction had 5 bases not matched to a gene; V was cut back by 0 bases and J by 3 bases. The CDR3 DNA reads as TGCAGTGCTAGAGAAGGACTAGGGCGCTACGAGCAGTACTTC. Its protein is CSAREGLGRYEQYF.

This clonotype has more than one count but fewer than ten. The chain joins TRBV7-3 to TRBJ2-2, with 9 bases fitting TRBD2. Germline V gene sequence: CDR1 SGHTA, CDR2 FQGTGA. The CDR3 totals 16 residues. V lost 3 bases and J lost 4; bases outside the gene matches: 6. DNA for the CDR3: TGTGCCAGCAGCTTGGCGGGGGGGGCGATCACCGGGGAGCTGTTTTTT. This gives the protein CASSLAGGAITGELFF.

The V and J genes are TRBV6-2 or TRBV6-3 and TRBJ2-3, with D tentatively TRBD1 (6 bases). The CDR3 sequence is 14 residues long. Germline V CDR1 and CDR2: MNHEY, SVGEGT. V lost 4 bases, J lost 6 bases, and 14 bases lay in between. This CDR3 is CASSWGQYPDTQYF. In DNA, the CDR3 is TGTGCCAGCAGTTGGGGACAATACCCGGATACGCAGTATTTT.

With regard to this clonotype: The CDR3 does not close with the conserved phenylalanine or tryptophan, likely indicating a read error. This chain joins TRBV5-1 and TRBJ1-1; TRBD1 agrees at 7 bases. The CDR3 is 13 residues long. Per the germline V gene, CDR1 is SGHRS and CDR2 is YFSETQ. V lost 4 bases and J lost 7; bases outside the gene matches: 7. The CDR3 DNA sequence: TGCGCCAGCAGCCTGGGACAGAGAAATGAAGCTTTCCTT. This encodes CASSLGQRNEAFL.

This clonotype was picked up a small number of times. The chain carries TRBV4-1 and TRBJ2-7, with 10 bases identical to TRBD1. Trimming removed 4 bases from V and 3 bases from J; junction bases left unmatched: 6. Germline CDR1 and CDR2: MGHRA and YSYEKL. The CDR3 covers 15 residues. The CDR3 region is CASSLADRGIYEQYF. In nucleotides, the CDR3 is TGCGCCAGCAGCCTAGCGGACAGGGGGATCTACGAGCAGTACTTC.

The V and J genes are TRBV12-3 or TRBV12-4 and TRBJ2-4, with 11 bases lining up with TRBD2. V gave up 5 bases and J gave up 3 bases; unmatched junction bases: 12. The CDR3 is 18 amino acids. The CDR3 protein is CASSLNLSGGAGKNIQYF. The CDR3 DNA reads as TGTGCCAGCAGTCTTAACCTTAGCGGGGGGGCAGGCAAAAACATTCAGTACTTC.

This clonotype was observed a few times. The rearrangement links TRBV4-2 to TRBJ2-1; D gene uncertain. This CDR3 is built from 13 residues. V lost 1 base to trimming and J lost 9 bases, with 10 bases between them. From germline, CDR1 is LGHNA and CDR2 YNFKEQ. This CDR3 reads CASSQAVRTEQFF. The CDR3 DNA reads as TGTGCCAGCAGCCAAGCCGTGCGGACTGAGCAGTTCTTC.

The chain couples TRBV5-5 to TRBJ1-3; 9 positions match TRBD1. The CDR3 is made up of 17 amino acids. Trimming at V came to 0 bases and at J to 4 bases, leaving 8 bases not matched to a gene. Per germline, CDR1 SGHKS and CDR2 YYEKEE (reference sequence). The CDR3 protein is CASSLAGQGFFGNTIYF. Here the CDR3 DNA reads TGTGCCAGCAGCTTGGCGGGACAGGGCTTTTTCGGAAACACCATATATTTT.

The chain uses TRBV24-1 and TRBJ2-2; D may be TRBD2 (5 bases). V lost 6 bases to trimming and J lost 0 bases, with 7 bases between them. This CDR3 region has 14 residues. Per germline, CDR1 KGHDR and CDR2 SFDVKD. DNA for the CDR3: TGTGCCACCAGTTTCGGGGCGAACACCGGGGAGCTGTTTTTT. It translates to CATSFGANTGELFF.

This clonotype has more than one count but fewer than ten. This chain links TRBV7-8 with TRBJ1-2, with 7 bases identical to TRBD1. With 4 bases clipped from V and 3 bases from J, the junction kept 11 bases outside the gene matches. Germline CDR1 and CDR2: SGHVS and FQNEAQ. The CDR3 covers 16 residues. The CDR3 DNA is TGTGCCAGCAGCTCCTACGAAGGGGGCTTGTACTATGGCTACACCTTC. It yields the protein CASSSYEGGLYYGYTF.

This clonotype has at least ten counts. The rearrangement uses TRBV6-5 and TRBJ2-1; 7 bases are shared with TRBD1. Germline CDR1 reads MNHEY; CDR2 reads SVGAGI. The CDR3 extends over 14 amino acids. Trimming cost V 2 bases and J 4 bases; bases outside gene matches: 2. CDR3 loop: CASSYGTDYNEQFF. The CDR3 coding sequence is TGTGCCAGCAGTTACGGGACAGATTACAATGAGCAGTTCTTC.

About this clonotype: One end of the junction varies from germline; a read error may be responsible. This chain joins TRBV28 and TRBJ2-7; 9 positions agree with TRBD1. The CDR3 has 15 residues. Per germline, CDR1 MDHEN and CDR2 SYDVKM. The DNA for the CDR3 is TGTGCCAGTAGTTTTGCCGGGACAGGGTACTACGAGCAGTACTTC. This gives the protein CASSFAGTGYYEQYF.

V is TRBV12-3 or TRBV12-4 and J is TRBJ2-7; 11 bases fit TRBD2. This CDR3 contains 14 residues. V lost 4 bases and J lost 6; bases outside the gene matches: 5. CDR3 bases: TGTGCCAGCAGTTCCACGGGACTAGCGGTCGAGCAGTACTTC. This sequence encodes CASSSTGLAVEQYF.

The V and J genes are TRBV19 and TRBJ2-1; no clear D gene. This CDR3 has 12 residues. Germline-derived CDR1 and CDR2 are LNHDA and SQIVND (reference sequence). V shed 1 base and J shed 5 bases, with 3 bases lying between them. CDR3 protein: CASSIGNNEQFF. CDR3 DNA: TGTGCCAGTAGTATAGGAAACAATGAGCAGTTCTTC.

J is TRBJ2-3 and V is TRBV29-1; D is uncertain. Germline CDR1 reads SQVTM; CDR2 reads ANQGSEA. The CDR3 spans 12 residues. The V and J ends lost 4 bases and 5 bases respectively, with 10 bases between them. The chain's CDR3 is CSVGPSGDTQYF. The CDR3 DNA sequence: TGCAGCGTTGGCCCCTCGGGAGATACGCAGTATTTT.

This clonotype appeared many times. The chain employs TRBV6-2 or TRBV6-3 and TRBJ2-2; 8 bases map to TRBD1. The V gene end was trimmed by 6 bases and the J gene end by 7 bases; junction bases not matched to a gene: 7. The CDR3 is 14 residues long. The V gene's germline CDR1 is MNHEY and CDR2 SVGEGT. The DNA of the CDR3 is TGTGCCAGCAGCCACGGACAGGGAAACGGGGAGCTGTTTTTT. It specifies CASSHGQGNGELFF.

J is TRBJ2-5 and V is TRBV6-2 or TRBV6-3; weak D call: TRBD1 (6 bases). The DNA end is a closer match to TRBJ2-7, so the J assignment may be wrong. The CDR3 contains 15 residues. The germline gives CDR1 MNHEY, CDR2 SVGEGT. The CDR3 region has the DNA TGTGCCAGCAGTTACCCACAGGGCATCTCCTACGAGCAGTACTTC. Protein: CASSYPQGISYEQYF.